The TCR beta chain under discussion was sequenced for a study of cytomegalovirus exposure and HLA in healthy donors. At the level of the study: Most donors, 70% to 85% of some 400 genotyped, fell in the Caucasian-associated ancestry cluster.

Whole-study findings and limits: A later analysis linked a missense DCLRE1C variant to TCR beta V- and J-gene trimming. Judged likely to be a sequencing artifact was a cluster of highly shared sequence variants. The study recorded 150 to 200 TCR beta chains that were cytomegalovirus-associated.

PCR was performed using 60 Vbeta and 13 Jbeta primers. Profiling relied on immunoSEQ multiplex PCR, and the TCRdb table lists in-frame clones only, not all of them. The data hold 70,000 to 95,000 clones, with 80% observed a single time. The germline gives CDR1 LGHNA, CDR2 YNFKEQ. This CDR3 spans 15 amino acids. Trimming removed 0 bases at V and 2 bases at J, with 10 bases between. This clone was counted a single time. Antigen specificity is unknown. The clonotype comes from a man younger than 35 in good health and CMV-seronegative. V usage is TRBV4-2 and J usage is TRBJ1-2; tentatively, D is TRBD1 (5 bases). Input material: PBMCs. DNA of the CDR3: TGTGCCAGCAGCCAAGACCAGGGAGGAAACTATGGCTACACCTTC. Protein: CASSQDQGGNYGYTF.